Shown below are 14 T cell receptor beta chains from a single sample sequenced in a study of cytomegalovirus exposure and HLA in healthy donors. The primer mix had 60 Vbeta and 13 Jbeta primers. Data came from immunoSEQ multiplex PCR; TCRdb stores just in-frame clones and leaves some out. The table lists 100,000 to 150,000 clones, 81% of them singletons, with about 1.8% in the top ten. The specimen sequenced was PBMCs. The receptor source for this set is a man younger than 35 in good health and CMV-seronegative.

The chain combines TRBV6-5 with TRBJ2-2, with 11 bases aligning to TRBD2. Trimming at V came to 4 bases and at J to 8 bases, leaving 6 bases not matched to a gene. CDR3 length: 15 amino acids. CDR1 and CDR2 (germline): MNHEY, SVGAGI. The CDR3 DNA is TGTGCCAGCAGTTTAGCGGGGGGGCCTCGGGGGGAGCTGTTTTTT. Residues: CASSLAGGPRGELFF.

V gene TRBV9 combines with J gene TRBJ1-1, with no clear D. This CDR3 is built from 15 residues. V lost 3 bases, J lost 1 base, and 13 bases lay in between. CDR1 and CDR2 (germline): SGDLS, YYNGEE. The CDR3 region is CASSALKTGNTEAFF. In nucleotides, the CDR3 is TGTGCCAGCAGCGCTCTCAAAACGGGGAACACTGAAGCTTTCTTT. Using reference TRBV9 and TRBJ1-1 for the parts outside the CDR3, the full variable domain is DSGVTQTPKHLITATGQRVTLRCSPRSGDLSVYWYQQSLDQGLQFLIQYYNGEERAKGNILERFSAQQFPDLHSELNLSSLELGDSALYFCASSALKTGNTEAFFGQGTRLTVV.

V and J are TRBV19 and TRBJ1-6; D uncertain. The length of the CDR3 is 17 residues. Germline CDR1 and CDR2: LNHDA and SQIVND (reference sequence). Between the trimmed V and J ends, which lost 3 bases and 4 bases, there was a span of 16 bases. In DNA form, the CDR3 reads TGTGCCAGTAGTATTGGAAAGTCGCGGAATTATAATTCACCCCTCCACTTT. It yields the protein CASSIGKSRNYNSPLHF.

The rearrangement uses TRBV5-4 and TRBJ1-3; D is unresolved. CDR3 size: 11 residues. V lost 2 bases to trimming and J lost 9 bases, with 6 bases between them. Germline CDR1 and CDR2: SGHNT and YYREEE (reference sequence). CDR3 sequence (DNA): TGTGCCAGCAGCTTCGGTGGCACCATATATTTT. Amino acids: CASSFGGTIYF.

This chain joins TRBV6-4 and TRBJ2-3; D not certain. Trimming stripped 4 bases from V and 1 base from J, with 3 bases between. The CDR3 is 12 amino acids. Looked up from germline, CDR1 is MRHNA and CDR2 is SNTAGT. CDR3: CASSAGTDTQYF. CDR3 DNA sequence: TGTGCCAGCAGTGCAGGCACAGATACGCAGTATTTT.

The chain links TRBV11-2 to TRBJ1-4, with D possibly being TRBD1 (6 bases). The germline V gene has CDR1 SGHAT and CDR2 FQNNGV. CDR3 length: 15 amino acids. V shed 1 base and J shed 6 bases, with 12 bases lying between them. In nucleotides, the CDR3 is TGTGCCAGCAGCTTAGCGGGGGGCGGGGATGAAAAACTGTTTTTT. Encoded protein: CASSLAGGGDEKLFF.

In this sample, this clone turned up once. The rearrangement uses TRBV12-5 and TRBJ2-7, with D possibly TRBD1 on 5 matching bases. CDR1 and CDR2 (germline): LGHNT, FRNRAP. With 4 bases removed from V and 7 bases from J, the gap between germline ends came to 8 bases. CDR3 size: 11 residues. The DNA of the CDR3 is TGTGCTAGTGGTTCAGGGCGAGAGCAGTACTTC. Amino acid sequence: CASGSGREQYF.

This clone came up once. The chain carries TRBV14 and TRBJ1-1; D uncertain. CDR3 length equals 15 residues. V shed 0 bases and J shed 0 bases, with 8 bases lying between them. Germline V gene data show CDR1 as SGHDN and CDR2 as FVKESK. This CDR3 is CASSQDRYMNTEAFF. DNA of the CDR3: TGTGCCAGCAGCCAAGACAGGTATATGAACACTGAAGCTTTCTTT.

The chain recombines TRBV25-1 with TRBJ1-4, with TRBD1 matching 8 bases. Germline loops: CDR1 MGHDK, CDR2 SYGVNS. The CDR3 loop spans 14 amino acids. The ends lost 2 bases at V and 7 bases at J; junction bases unmatched: 3. The CDR3 bases are TGTGCCAGCAGTGAAGAGGGGACAGGTGAAAAACTGTTTTTT. This encodes CASSEEGTGEKLFF.

The chain couples TRBV5-6 to TRBJ1-1; 7 bases map to TRBD1. CDR1 and CDR2 from the germline V gene are SGHDT and YYEEEE. The ends lost 4 bases at V and 1 base at J; junction bases unmatched: 7. The CDR3 runs to 15 residues. CDR3 nucleotides: TGTGCCAGCAGCCTATGGACAGGTTCGAACACTGAAGCTTTCTTT. Its translation: CASSLWTGSNTEAFF.

CDR3 sequence reads: CASSVDTSGGALDTQYF. CDR3 in DNA: TGTGCCAGCAGCGTAGATACTAGCGGGGGGGCCTTAGATACGCAGTATTTT. This chain connects TRBV9 to TRBJ2-3, with 13 bases matching TRBD2. This CDR3 has 17 residues. Germline CDR1 reads SGDLS; CDR2 reads YYNGEE. V gave up 0 bases and J gave up 5 bases; unmatched junction bases: 6.

The chain joins TRBV2 to TRBJ1-5, with D maybe TRBD1 (6 bases). The germline V and J ends were trimmed by 6 bases and 7 bases, with 16 bases remaining between them. The CDR3 is made up of 14 amino acids. Germline lookup yields CDR1 SNHLY and CDR2 FYNNEI. This chain's CDR3 is CASRGTGSGQPQHF. DNA for the CDR3: TGTGCCAGCAGGGGAACAGGGTCGGGCCAGCCCCAGCATTTT.

The CDR3 nucleotides are TGTGCCAGCAGTTACTCCAGGACCGAATGGGGAGGGGGAGCTTTCTTT. Amino acid sequence: CASSYSRTEWGGGAFF. The chain carries TRBV6-5 and TRBJ1-1, with D perhaps TRBD1 (6 bases). The CDR3 sequence is 16 residues long. The germline V and J ends were trimmed by 0 bases and 10 bases, with 21 bases remaining between them. Germline V lookup: CDR1 MNHEY, CDR2 SVGAGI.

This clone was detected only a few times. The chain carries TRBV28 and TRBJ2-7, with 7 bases aligning to TRBD1. The CDR3 sequence is 15 residues long. Per the germline V gene, CDR1 is MDHEN and CDR2 is SYDVKM. The V segment lost 2 bases and the J segment 4 bases; nucleotides outside the gene matches: 8. The CDR3 loop reads CASSLPDRDDYEQYF. CDR3 sequence (DNA): TGTGCCAGCAGTTTACCCGACAGGGACGATTACGAGCAGTACTTC. The variable domain in full, with the rest retrieved from reference TRBV28 and TRBJ2-7, is DVKVTQSSRYLVKRTGEKVFLECVQDMDHENMFWYRQDPGLGLRLIYFSYDVKMKEKGDIPEGYSVSREKKERFSLILESASTNQTSMYLCASSLPDRDDYEQYFGPGTRLTVT.